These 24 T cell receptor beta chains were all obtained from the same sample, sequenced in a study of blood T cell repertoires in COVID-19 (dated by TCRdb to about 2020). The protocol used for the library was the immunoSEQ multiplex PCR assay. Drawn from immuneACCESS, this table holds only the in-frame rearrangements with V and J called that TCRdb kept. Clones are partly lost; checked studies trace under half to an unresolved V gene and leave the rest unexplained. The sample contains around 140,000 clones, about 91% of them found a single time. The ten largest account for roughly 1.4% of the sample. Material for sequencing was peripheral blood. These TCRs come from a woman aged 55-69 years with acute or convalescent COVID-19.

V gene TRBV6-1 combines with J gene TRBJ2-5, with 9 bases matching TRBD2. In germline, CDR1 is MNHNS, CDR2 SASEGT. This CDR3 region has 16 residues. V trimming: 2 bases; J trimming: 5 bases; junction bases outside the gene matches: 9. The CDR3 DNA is TGTGCCAGCAGTGAAATCGGCGGGGGGGCTCGGGAGACCCAGTACTTC. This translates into CASSEIGGGARETQYF.

The CDR3 DNA is TGTGCCAGCAGCTTAGGGGGAGGTTCCTACGAGCAGTACTTC. It encodes CASSLGGGSYEQYF. This sequence joins TRBV7-9 and TRBJ2-7; D possibly corresponds to TRBD2 (6 bases). Germline CDR1 reads SEHNR; CDR2 reads FQNEAQ (reference sequence). The CDR3 has 14 residues. Trimming pared 1 base from V and 1 base from J, leaving 8 bases between.

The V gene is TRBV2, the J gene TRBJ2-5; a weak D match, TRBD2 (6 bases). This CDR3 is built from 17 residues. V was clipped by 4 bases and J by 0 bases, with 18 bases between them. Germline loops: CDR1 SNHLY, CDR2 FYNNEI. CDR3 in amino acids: CASSGAGSPTYQETQYF. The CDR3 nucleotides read TGTGCCAGCAGTGGGGCGGGGTCACCGACGTACCAAGAGACCCAGTACTTC.

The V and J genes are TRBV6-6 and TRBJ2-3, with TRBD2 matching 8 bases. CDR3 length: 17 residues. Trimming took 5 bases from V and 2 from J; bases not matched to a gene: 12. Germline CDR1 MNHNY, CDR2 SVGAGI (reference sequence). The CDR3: CASSPLPGRGDTDTQYF. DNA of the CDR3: TGTGCCAGCAGTCCGCTTCCGGGGCGGGGGGACACAGATACGCAGTATTTT.

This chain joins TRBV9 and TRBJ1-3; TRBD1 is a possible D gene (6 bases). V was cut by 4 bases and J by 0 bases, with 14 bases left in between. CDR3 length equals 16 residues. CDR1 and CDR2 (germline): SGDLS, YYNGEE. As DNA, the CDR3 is TGTGCCAGCAGCACGAGGGGGGGAGGCTCTGGAAACACCATATATTTT. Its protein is CASSTRGGGSGNTIYF.

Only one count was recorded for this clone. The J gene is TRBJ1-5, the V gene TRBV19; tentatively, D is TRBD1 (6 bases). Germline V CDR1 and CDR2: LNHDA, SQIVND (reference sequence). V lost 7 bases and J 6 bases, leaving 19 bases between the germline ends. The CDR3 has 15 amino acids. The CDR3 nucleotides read TGTGCCAGTAAGATGGGGATGTGGGGGCCTCAGCCCCAGCATTTT. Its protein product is CASKMGMWGPQPQHF.

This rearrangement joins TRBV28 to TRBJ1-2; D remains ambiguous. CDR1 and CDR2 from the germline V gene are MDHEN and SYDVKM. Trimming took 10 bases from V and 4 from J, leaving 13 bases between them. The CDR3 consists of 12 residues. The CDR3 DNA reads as TGTGCCACCTCTAGGCTATCCTATGGCTACACCTTC. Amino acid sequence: CATSRLSYGYTF.

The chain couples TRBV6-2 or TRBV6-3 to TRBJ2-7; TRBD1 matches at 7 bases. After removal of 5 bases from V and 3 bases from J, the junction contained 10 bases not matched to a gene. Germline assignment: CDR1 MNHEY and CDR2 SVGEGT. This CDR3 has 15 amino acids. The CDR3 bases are TGTGCCAGCAGTACAGACAGGGATCTGAACTACGAGCAGTACTTC. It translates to CASSTDRDLNYEQYF.

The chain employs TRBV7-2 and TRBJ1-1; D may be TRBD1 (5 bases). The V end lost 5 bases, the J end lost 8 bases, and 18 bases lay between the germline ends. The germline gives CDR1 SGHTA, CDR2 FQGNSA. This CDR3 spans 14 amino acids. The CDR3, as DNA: TGTGCCAGCAGCCTATCCGGGGGAATCCTCGAAGCTTTCTTT. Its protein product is CASSLSGGILEAFF.

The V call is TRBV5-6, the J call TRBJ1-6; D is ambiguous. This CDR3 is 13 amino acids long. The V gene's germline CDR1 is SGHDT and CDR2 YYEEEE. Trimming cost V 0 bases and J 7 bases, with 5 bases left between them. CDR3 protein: CASSLERNSPLHF. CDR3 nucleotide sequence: TGTGCCAGCAGCTTGGAGCGCAATTCACCCCTCCACTTT.

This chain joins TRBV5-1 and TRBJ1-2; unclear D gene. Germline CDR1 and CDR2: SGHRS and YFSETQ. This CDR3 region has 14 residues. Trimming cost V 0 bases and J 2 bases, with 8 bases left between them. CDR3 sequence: CASSLGDSNYGYTF. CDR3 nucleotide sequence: TGCGCCAGCAGCTTGGGTGATAGCAACTATGGCTACACCTTC.

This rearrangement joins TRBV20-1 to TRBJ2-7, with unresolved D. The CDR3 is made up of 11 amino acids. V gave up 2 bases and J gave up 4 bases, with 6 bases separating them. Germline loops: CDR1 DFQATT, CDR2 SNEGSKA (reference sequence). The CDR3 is CSARMEYEQYF. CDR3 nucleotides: TGCAGTGCTAGAATGGAGTACGAGCAGTACTTC.

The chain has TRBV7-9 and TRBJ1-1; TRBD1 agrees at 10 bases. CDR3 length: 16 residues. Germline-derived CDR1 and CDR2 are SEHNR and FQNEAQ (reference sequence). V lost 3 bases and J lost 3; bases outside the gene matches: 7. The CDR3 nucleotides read TGTGCCAGCAGCTTCTGGACAGGGGGTCTCGACACTGAAGCTTTCTTT. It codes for CASSFWTGGLDTEAFF.

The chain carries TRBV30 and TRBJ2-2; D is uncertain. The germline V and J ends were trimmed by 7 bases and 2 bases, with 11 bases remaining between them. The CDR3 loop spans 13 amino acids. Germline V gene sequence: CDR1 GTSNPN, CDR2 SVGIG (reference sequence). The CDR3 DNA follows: TGTGCCTCCTCTCCCCGTAACACCGGGGAGCTGTTTTTT. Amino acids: CASSPRNTGELFF.

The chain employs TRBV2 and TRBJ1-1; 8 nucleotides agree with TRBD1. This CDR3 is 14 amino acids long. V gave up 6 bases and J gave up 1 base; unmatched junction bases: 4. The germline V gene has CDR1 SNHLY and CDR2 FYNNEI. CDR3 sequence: CASRAGTGNTEAFF. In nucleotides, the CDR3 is TGTGCCAGCAGGGCCGGGACAGGGAACACTGAAGCTTTCTTT.

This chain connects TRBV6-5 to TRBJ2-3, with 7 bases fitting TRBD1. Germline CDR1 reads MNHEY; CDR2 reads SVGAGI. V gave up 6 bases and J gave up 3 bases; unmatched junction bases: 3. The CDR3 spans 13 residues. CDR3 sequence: CASRQGVTDTQYF. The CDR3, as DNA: TGTGCCAGCAGGCAGGGGGTTACAGATACGCAGTATTTT.

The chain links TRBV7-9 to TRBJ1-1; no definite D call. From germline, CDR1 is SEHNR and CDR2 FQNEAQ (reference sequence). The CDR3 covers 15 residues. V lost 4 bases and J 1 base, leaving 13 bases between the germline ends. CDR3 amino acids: CASSSSGNPNTEAFF. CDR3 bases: TGTGCCAGCAGCTCATCCGGGAACCCGAACACTGAAGCTTTCTTT.

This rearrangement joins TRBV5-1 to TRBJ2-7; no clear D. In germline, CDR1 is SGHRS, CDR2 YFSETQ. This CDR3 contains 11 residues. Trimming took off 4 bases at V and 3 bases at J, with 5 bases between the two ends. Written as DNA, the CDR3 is TGCGCCAGCAGCGACATCTACGAGCAGTACTTC. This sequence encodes CASSDIYEQYF.

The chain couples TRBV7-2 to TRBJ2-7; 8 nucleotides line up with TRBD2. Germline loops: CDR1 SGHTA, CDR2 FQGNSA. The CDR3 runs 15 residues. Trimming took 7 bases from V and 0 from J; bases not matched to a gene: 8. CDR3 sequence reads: CASKPAGVRSYEQYF. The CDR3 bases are TGTGCCAGCAAGCCAGCGGGGGTGCGCTCCTACGAGCAGTACTTC.

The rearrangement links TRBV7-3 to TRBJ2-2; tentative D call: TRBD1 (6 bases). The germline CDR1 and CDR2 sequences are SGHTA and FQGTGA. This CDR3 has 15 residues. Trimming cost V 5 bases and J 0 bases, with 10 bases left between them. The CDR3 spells CASSLRQANTGELFF. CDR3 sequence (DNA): TGTGCCAGCAGCCTTCGACAGGCGAACACCGGGGAGCTGTTTTTT.

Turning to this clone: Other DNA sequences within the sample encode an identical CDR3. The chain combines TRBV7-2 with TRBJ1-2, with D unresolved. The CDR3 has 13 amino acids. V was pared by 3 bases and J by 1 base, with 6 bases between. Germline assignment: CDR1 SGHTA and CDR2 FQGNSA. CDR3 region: CASSFDINYGYTF. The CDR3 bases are TGTGCCAGCAGCTTCGACATTAACTATGGCTACACCTTC.

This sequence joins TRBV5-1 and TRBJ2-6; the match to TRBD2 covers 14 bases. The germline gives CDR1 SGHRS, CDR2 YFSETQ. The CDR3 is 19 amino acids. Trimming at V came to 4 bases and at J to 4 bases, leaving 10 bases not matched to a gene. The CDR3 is CASSRPTSGGATGANVLTF. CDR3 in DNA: TGCGCCAGCAGCCGACCGACTAGCGGGGGGGCAACAGGGGCCAACGTCCTGACTTTC.

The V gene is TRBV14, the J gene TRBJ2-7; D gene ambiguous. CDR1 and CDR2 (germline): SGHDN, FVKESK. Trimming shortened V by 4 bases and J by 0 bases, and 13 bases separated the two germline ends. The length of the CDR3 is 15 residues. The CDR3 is CASSPLLANSYEQYF. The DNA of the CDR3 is TGTGCCAGCAGCCCATTATTGGCCAACTCCTACGAGCAGTACTTC. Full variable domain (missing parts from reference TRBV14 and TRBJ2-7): EAGVTQFPSHSVIEKGQTVTLRCDPISGHDNLYWYRRVMGKEIKFLLHFVKESKQDESGMPNNRFLAERTGGTYSTLKVQPAELEDSGVYFCASSPLLANSYEQYFGPGTRLTVT.

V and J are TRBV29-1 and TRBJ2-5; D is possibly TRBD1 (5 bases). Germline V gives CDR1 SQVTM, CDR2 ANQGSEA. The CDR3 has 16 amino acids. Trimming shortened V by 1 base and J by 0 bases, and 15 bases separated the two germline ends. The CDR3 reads CSVEARDSYYQETQYF. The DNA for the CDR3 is TGCAGCGTTGAAGCTCGTGACAGCTACTACCAAGAGACCCAGTACTTC.